This T cell receptor (beta chain) stems from a study of beta chain features in type 1 diabetes. Study outcomes and limitations: The VDJ junctions of type 1 diabetes patients carried fewer insertions and more deletions.

The J segment lost 11 bases and the V segment lost 3 bases, leaving 6 bases of the junction unmatched. The CDR3 spans 13 residues. Germline V gene data show CDR1 as SGHTA and CDR2 as FQGNSA. A word on this clone: No antigen is known for it.

Investigators reverse transcribed all isolated RNA, so they sequenced expressed TCRB transcripts. Some clones are missing from TCRdb's copy, which holds only in-frame ones; the method was immunoSEQ multiplex PCR. Among hundreds of thousands of clones, about 12% were seen once, and the ten largest hold about 0.017%. The sequenced material came from naive CD4+ T cells from blood. The V and J genes are TRBV7-2 and TRBJ2-7, with 11 nucleotides matching TRBD2. The receptor was isolated from a man aged 18-30 years in good health. The CDR3 DNA reads TGTGCCAGCAGCTTCGGGACTAGCGGCCATAAGTACTTC. Its protein product is CASSFGTSGHKYF.